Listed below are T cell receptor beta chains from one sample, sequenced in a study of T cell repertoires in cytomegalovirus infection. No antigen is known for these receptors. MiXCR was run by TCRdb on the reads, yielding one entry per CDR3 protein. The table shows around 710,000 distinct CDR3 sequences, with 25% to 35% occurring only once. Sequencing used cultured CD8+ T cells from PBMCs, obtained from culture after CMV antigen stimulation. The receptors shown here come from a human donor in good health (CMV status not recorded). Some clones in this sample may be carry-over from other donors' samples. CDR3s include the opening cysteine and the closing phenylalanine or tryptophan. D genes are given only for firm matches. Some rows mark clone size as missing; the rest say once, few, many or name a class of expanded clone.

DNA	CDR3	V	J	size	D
TGTGCCAGCAGCCCGCCAACAGGGGCTCATCAGCCCCAGCATTTT	CASSPPTGAHQPQHF	TRBV7-9	TRBJ1-5	.	TRBD1
TGCGCCAGCAGCTCACACCACTCTGCGGGCGGGGAGCTGTTTTTT	CASSSHHSAGGELFF	TRBV5-1	TRBJ2-2	few	.
TGTGCCAGCAGCGGATGGACAGAGGGGGTCGGAGATACGCAGTATTTT	CASSGWTEGVGDTQYF	TRBV11-2	TRBJ2-3	many	.
TGTGCCAGCAGTGAAATAATCCGCAGGGGTCCAAACACTGAAGCTTTCTTT	CASSEIIRRGPNTEAFF	TRBV2	TRBJ1-1	.	.
TGTGCCAGCAGCATACTCGGACAGGGATACACCGGGGAGCTGTTTTTT	CASSILGQGYTGELFF	TRBV7-9	TRBJ2-2	few	TRBD1
TGTGCCAGCAGCCCGGAGGGACGGCTGAACACTGAAGCTTTCTTT	CASSPEGRLNTEAFF	TRBV9	TRBJ1-1	.	.
TGTGCCAGCAGCGTAGATGCCGGCCTCTACCACCTAGGACTAGCGGGGCAAGAGACCCAGTACTTC	CASSVDAGLYHLGLAGQETQYF	TRBV9	TRBJ2-5	.	TRBD2
TGTGCCAGCGTTGTAGGGTATGAGCAGTTCTTC	CASVVGYEQFF	TRBV6-1	TRBJ2-1	.	.
TGTGCCAGCAGTTTCGATGGGGATAATGAGCAGTTCTTC	CASSFDGDNEQFF	TRBV27	TRBJ2-1	few	.
TGCAGCGACCAGGGGAGCGGGGCCCTCTACAATGAGCAGTTCTTC	CSDQGSGALYNEQFF	TRBV29-1	TRBJ2-1	.	.
TGTGCCAGCAGCACAGGCGGGGGAACGGATACGCAGTATTTT	CASSTGGGTDTQYF	TRBV7-6	TRBJ2-3	few	TRBD2
TGTGCCAGCAGTTTCGGGGTGGCGAACACTGAAGCTTTCTTT	CASSFGVANTEAFF	TRBV27	TRBJ1-1	few	.
TGTGCTAGTGGTTCGACAGTGTTCTACACCTTC	CASGSTVFYTF	TRBV12-5	TRBJ1-2	.	.
TGTGCCAGCAGTCAGAGAGATGAAAAACTGTTTTTT	CASSQRDEKLFF	TRBV7-6	TRBJ1-4	many	.
TGTGCCAGTAAATCGGGACAGGGGCACACTGAAGCTTTCTTT	CASKSGQGHTEAFF	TRBV19	TRBJ1-1	.	TRBD1
TGTGCCAGCAGTATCACTAGGGCAGGAGACCCCTATGGCTACACCTTC	CASSITRAGDPYGYTF	TRBV27	TRBJ1-2	few	.
TGCGCCAGCAGCCAAGTAGTGGGGGAAAAACTGTTTTTT	CASSQVVGEKLFF	TRBV4-1	TRBJ1-4	few	.
TGCAGCGTTAGCGGACAGGGTCTCTATGGCTACACCTTC	CSVSGQGLYGYTF	TRBV29-1	TRBJ1-2	.	TRBD1
TGCGCCAGCAGTGAATGGGACAGGGGGCGGGATGAGCAGTTCTTC	CASSEWDRGRDEQFF	TRBV10-1	TRBJ2-1	.	TRBD1
TGTGCCAGCAGGGGCGGTGGGGGGGTCGTTGAGACCCAGTACTTC	CASRGGGGVVETQYF	TRBV7-8	TRBJ2-5	many	TRBD2
TGTGCCAGCAGCTCACAGGGGGCGTCTCTGAGGAACACTGAAGCTTTCTTT	CASSSQGASLRNTEAFF	TRBV7-8	TRBJ1-1	.	TRBD1
TGTGCCACCAAGGGCGAGGGGGCGCGGGGCTACACCTTC	CATKGEGARGYTF	TRBV15	TRBJ1-2	few	TRBD1
TGTGCCAGCAGTTATGGATGGGGTGAAAAACTGTTTTTT	CASSYGWGEKLFF	TRBV6-6	TRBJ1-4	.	.
TGTGCCAGCAGTACCAGGGGCTCCGACTATGGCTACACCTTC	CASSTRGSDYGYTF	TRBV27	TRBJ1-2	.	.
TGTGCCAGCAGCCAAGATGTCCGTCAGCCCCAGCATTTT	CASSQDVRQPQHF	TRBV3-1	TRBJ1-5	.	.
TGCGCCAGCAGCCTAAACCTACAGGGGTTGAACACTGAAGCTTTCTTT	CASSLNLQGLNTEAFF	TRBV4-3	TRBJ1-1	few	TRBD1
TGTGCCAGCAGCCCAATGGCGGGGAGCTCCTACGAGCAGTACTTC	CASSPMAGSSYEQYF	TRBV7-6	TRBJ2-7	many	.
TGTGCCAGCAGCCCAGCGCGGAAACATGGCTCCTACGAGCAGTACTTC	CASSPARKHGSYEQYF	TRBV7-2	TRBJ2-7	.	.
TGTGCCAGCAGCCAAGATTGGGAAGCTTTCTTT	CASSQDWEAFF	TRBV4-2	TRBJ1-1	few	.
TGTGCCAGCAGCTACCTAGCGCGCGAAGAAGAGACCCAGTACTTC	CASSYLAREEETQYF	TRBV7-6	TRBJ2-5	.	.
TGTGCCGTCCGGGGAGGGGGCGATGAAAAACTGTTTTTT	CAVRGGGDEKLFF	TRBV12-3/TRBV12-4	TRBJ1-4	.	TRBD1
TGTGCCAGCGGCGACTGGGCGACAGGGAACACCGGGGAGCTGTTTTTT	CASGDWATGNTGELFF	TRBV11-2	TRBJ2-2	.	.
TGTGCCAGCACCCCCCGTTGGGCGGATACGCAGTATTTT	CASTPRWADTQYF	TRBV7-6	TRBJ2-3	.	.
TGTGCCCCCAGGGACGGGCCGAACACTGAAGCTTTCTTT	CAPRDGPNTEAFF	TRBV7-2	TRBJ1-1	many	.
TGTGCCAGCAGAGATGGACAGGGGGACACAGATACGCAGTATTTT	CASRDGQGDTDTQYF	TRBV27	TRBJ2-3	.	TRBD1